The following is a T cell receptor (beta chain) sequence with its context. Its target antigen remains unknown. Base-call qualities are not available, and no considerably larger clone is one nucleotide away. The cohort consisted of hundreds of healthy bone marrow donors. Cohort members were all nominally healthy when sampled, although unrecorded immune exposures were likely present. The donor tested CMV seronegative, placing the donor among the 350 to 400 seronegative members of the cohort. Each donor provided a peripheral blood sample, and peripheral blood mononuclear cells were used for TCR beta sequencing. Genomic DNA was extracted from the blood cell samples with the Qiagen DNeasy Blood Extraction Kit. These data belong to a study of cytomegalovirus exposure and HLA in healthy donors (dated by TCRdb to about 2017). In terms of the full investigation: An earlier analysis of approximately 550 of the donors reported about 250 Gb of sequence data and 117 million unique TCR beta sequences from about 179 million T cells. The later analysis used no new phenotypic data to find candidate immune exposures, relying instead on TCR beta sequences and their occurrence across donors. In an earlier analysis of roughly 540 of the donors, high-throughput TCR beta sequencing was used to judge whether each TCR beta V gene segment behaved as functional or pseudogenic. Donor age, sex, ethnicity and CMV serostatus were compiled alongside the repertoire data. The study aimed to test whether signatures of past pathogen exposure could be identified by cataloging public T cell receptors. Besides the first cohort of 666 subjects, a separate validation cohort made up of 120 different subjects was used. An early release that covered 640 HLA-typed donors contained 250 to 350 gigabases of sequencing data and about 84 million unique TCR sequences. To predict cytomegalovirus infection status, the study combined high-throughput TCR immunosequencing, statistical association of individual TCRs with disease status, and machine learning. HLA typing covered class I and class II loci at four-digit resolution. Several DR-DQ haplotypes were handled as single units for association and clustering, since linkage in the cohort was strong. Across some 400 genotyped donors of the cohort, an average of about 200,000 unique TCR beta nucleotide sequences per donor were sequenced, and roughly a sixth of those sequences were non-productive. In a later genetic analysis, genome-wide SNP genotypes for 398 of the 666 donors were used, and that subset was treated as a discovery cohort. In a later analysis, previously published TCR beta repertoires from more than 500 donors were re-analyzed and high-resolution HLA genotyping was added so that TCR occurrence patterns could be studied. Every repertoire in the discovery cohort had been generated on one and the same sequencing platform. Typing coverage varied by locus: about 620-640 donors for A, B, C, DRB1 and DQB1; more than 500 for DQA1; more than 600 for DPA1; roughly 470 for DPB1. Using immunosequencing, the study profiled T cell repertoires from 640 or so subjects and related those repertoires to cytomegalovirus serostatus. Of the approximately 400 genotyped donors, roughly 76% were placed in the genetic ancestry cluster associated with self-reported Caucasian donors.

What the research found in general, with its limitations: Immune exposure information for the cohort was limited to CMV serostatus. Correlated functional status among segregating V segments might reflect linkage disequilibrium, but an unknown experimental factor could not be ruled out. In this cohort, only TCR beta chains were sequenced, and detectable features were limited by the absence of alpha or paired-chain data. Because HLA typing was unavailable for some donors at each locus, only the typed subset was used in association tests. Cytomegalovirus status was reported to be diagnosed by the classifier with high specificity and sensitivity in both the original and validation cohorts. In a later analysis, 15,000 to 20,000 TCR beta sequences were associated with specific HLA alleles at a false discovery rate of 0.05. A later genetic analysis associated a missense DCLRE1C variant with V-gene and J-gene trimming of TCR beta chains, and an independent cohort replicated the association. According to the authors, the approach could potentially be generalized to other disease states and immunological phenotypes. A later analysis reported that several top co-occurrence clusters appeared linked to parvovirus B19, influenza, CMV and Epstein-Barr virus. The earlier analysis of 587 of the donors excluded some 15 rarely observed V segments, including chromosome 9 orphons, because counts were too low. Most TCR sequences were observed very rarely across donors, whereas some public TCRs were present in many individuals. In vitro tests confirmed that a few of the cytomegalovirus-associated TCR beta chains recognize cytomegalovirus antigens. In the study, about 150 TCR beta chains were listed as associated with cytomegalovirus. A further reported finding was that TCR beta sequences accurately predicted the HLA-A and HLA-B alleles for most subjects in the first cohort. A later analysis found that TCR association rates varied across HLA loci, with DRB1 alleles showing the most associated TCRs and HLA-C alleles the fewest. When HLA alleles, especially DR and DQ, strongly co-occurred, TCR associations were difficult to assign to individual alleles. The 87-base-pair reads could not distinguish some IMGT-functional V segments, including TRBV6-2 and TRBV6-3, so those segments were excluded. Compared with the roughly 600-donor mean, donors in an Asian-associated ancestry cluster had fewer N-insertions in productive TCRs, according to a later genetic analysis. In an earlier analysis of fewer than 750 of the donors, most TCR beta V segments were observed in productive rearrangements about 87% or about 30% of the time, broadly matching IMGT annotations. In a later analysis, most CMV-associated TCR beta chains were found to appear HLA-restricted, with HLA associations seemingly driven largely by CMV exposure. In a later analysis, HLA-associated TCR beta chains showed more clonal expansion and lower generation probabilities than non-associated chains that were equally common. A cluster of highly shared sequence variants was judged likely to be a technical artifact of the sequencing pipeline. The presence/absence analyses assumed that sequencing depth was roughly uniform across donors, and that assumption may not be true.

According to the germline V gene, CDR1 reads MNHEY and CDR2 reads SVGAGI. The CDR3 starts with the cysteine, ends with the phenylalanine, and has 11 residues. The entry retains the CDR3 DNA only, 33 bases that are in frame from base 1. V and J are trimmed by 8 bases and 5 bases, and the gene matches miss 2 bases of the junction. The receptor library was made with the immunoSEQ multiplex PCR assay. A mixture of 60 forward primers for TCR Vbeta segments and 13 reverse primers for TCR Jbeta segments was used in the multiplex PCR. Amplification of the CDR3 region of rearranged TCR beta genes was performed with a multiplex PCR assay on genomic DNA. The Illumina HiSeq System was used to sequence the amplified TCR beta libraries as 87-base-pair reads. On the study's bioinformatics: A later analysis counted tens of millions of unique TCR beta chains across the 550 to 750 repertoires, and some 11 million of these chains were shared by at least two donors. To remove PCR and sequencing errors, raw reads were error-corrected and collapsed into unique sequences using a nearest-neighbor algorithm that merged closely related sequences. CDR3 sequences were aligned to IMGT reference sequences to assign V, D and J gene segments. Each retained sequence needed at least a six-nucleotide match to both a V gene segment and a J gene segment. A rearrangement counted as productive if the CDR3 had no stop codons and remained in frame with V and J, and every other rearrangement counted as non-productive. CDR3 was defined according to IMGT convention as the region running from the second conserved V-encoded cysteine to the conserved J-encoded phenylalanine. In an earlier analysis of more than 550 of the donors, sequences lacking an unambiguous match to a single V gene segment were excluded. In an earlier analysis of approximately 550 of the donors, V segments were called functional above 56.7% productive rearrangements and were called segregating when the between-donor standard deviation exceeded 5%. To diagnose cytomegalovirus status from the catalog of TCR beta chain sequences, a statistical classification framework was built. In a later analysis, V and J genes were assigned by comparing TCR nucleotide sequences against IMGT/GENE-DB human TR gene sequences. In a later analysis, CDR3 sequences and most-parsimonious VDJ recombination scenarios were assigned using the TCRdist pipeline. In a later analysis, every TCR beta chain was defined by the combination of its CDR3 amino acid sequence and its V-gene family, and reads without a unique V-gene family were dropped. In a later analysis, some 600 highly shared, low-generation-probability nucleotide sequences were removed to address suspected cross-contamination and a sequencing artifact. In a later analysis, a clonal expansion index for each public chain was calculated from normalized within-repertoire ranks of inferred template counts. In a later analysis, generation probabilities were computed with a VDJ recombination model fitted to out-of-frame rearrangements, and the resulting probabilities were checked against IGoR. Hypergeometric tests were used in a later analysis to score TCR-TCR, TCR-HLA and TCR-CMV co-occurrence, with a repertoire-size bias correction applied to the TCR pairs. A later analysis estimated false discovery rates by permuting HLA or CMV assignments 20 times. In a later analysis, co-occurring TCRs were grouped using DBSCAN, with TCRdist sequence similarity added in when clustering inside HLA-allele-positive subsets. Repertoires with fewer than 30,000 or more than 120,000 public chains, plus five repertoires with anomalous nucleotide sharing, were excluded from co-occurrence clustering. The table comes from immuneACCESS by way of TCRdb, which keeps in-frame sequences with V and J called. Part of the clones is missing from these tables; in studies checked, under half for an unresolved V gene and the rest for unknown reasons. V, J and clone size are taken as reported in that table, and D and trimming were inferred from the DNA itself. This sample is represented by about 110,000 clones; approximately 86% of them were singletons. Around 1.9% of the sample rests with the top ten.

Recombination connected TRBV6-5 to TRBJ2-5; 7 nucleotides in the junction match TRBD1. The receptor's source is a man aged 35 to 55 in good health and CMV-seronegative. Sequenced material: PBMCs. CDR3 region: CASLRGETQYF. The sequence in DNA is TGTGCCAGCCTCAGGGGGGAGACCCAGTACTTC.